The rows below give T cell receptor beta chains drawn from one sample of a study of vaccination and CD4 T cells after COVID-19. TCRdb re-analysed the PCR reads in MiXCR, keeping a single row per CDR3 protein. Counted here are around 7,000 distinct CDR3 sequences, over 35% occurring once; the ten biggest clones make up around 44%. The antigens of these receptors remain unknown. Source material: CD4+ T cells from blood, cultured in vitro. The receptors come from a human donor in good health. The CDR3 runs from the conserved cysteine through the conserved F or W. A D gene is named only where the DNA matches it firmly. The size field is filled for only some rows; it gives once, few, many or a size class.

j_call cdr3_length v_call d_call clone_size cdr3_aa cdr3_nt
TRBJ1-2 14 TRBV6-5 . . CASSYGVVNYGYTF TGTGCCAGCAGTTACGGGGTCGTTAACTATGGCTACACCTTC
TRBJ1-6 15 TRBV9 TRBD1 few CASSVVDRGGSPLHF TGTGCCAGCAGCGTAGTGGACAGGGGCGGGTCACCCCTCCACTTT
TRBJ2-3 15 TRBV6-4 TRBD2 few CASSATSGGQDTQYF TGTGCCAGCAGTGCGACTAGCGGGGGGCAAGATACGCAGTATTTT
TRBJ1-6 15 TRBV7-4 . . CASSVGSRSDSPLHF TGTGCCAGCAGCGTAGGTAGCAGGTCGGATTCACCCCTCCACTTT
TRBJ1-2 15 TRBV11-3 . few CASSLVRQPLYGYTF TGTGCCAGCAGCTTAGTCCGACAGCCGCTCTATGGCTACACCTTC
TRBJ1-5 15 TRBV2 . . CASSPQLGSNQPQHF TGTGCCAGCAGCCCCCAATTAGGAAGCAATCAGCCCCAGCATTTT
TRBJ2-7 13 TRBV20-1 . . CSARDRADYEQYF TGCAGTGCTAGAGATCGGGCCGACTACGAGCAGTACTTC
TRBJ1-5 16 TRBV6-1 . few CASSELGGVGSEPQHF TGTGCCAGCAGTGAATTGGGAGGAGTGGGGAGCGAGCCCCAGCATTTT
TRBJ1-3 15 TRBV6-1 . once CASSQGHSSGNTIYF TGTGCCAGCAGTCAGGGACACAGCTCTGGAAACACCATATATTTT
TRBJ1-3 18 TRBV6-5 . . CASSYSRSQGRLGNTIYF TGTGCCAGCAGTTACTCTCGTTCACAGGGCAGGCTCGGAAACACCATATATTTT
TRBJ2-7 13 TRBV12-3/TRBV12-4 . few CASSLAGQYEQYF TGTGCCAGCAGTTTAGCCGGGCAGTACGAGCAGTACTTC
TRBJ1-2 15 TRBV6-5 . . CASSYQGQSKVGYTF TGTGCCAGCAGTTACCAAGGCCAGTCTAAAGTCGGCTACACCTTC
TRBJ2-2 14 TRBV7-2 . . CASTGLAVAGELFF TGTGCCAGCACCGGGTTGGCGGTCGCCGGGGAGCTGTTTTTT
TRBJ2-7 15 TRBV20-1 TRBD1 . CSARDLRQGAYEQYF TGCAGTGCTAGAGATCTGAGACAGGGGGCATACGAGCAGTACTTC
TRBJ2-7 13 TRBV14 . few CASSHLSSYEQYF TGTGCCAGCAGCCACCTGAGCTCCTACGAGCAGTACTTC
TRBJ1-2 15 TRBV20-1 . . CSARGGGYDEDGYTF TGCAGTGCTAGAGGGGGTGGCTATGATGAGGATGGCTACACCTTC
TRBJ1-2 15 TRBV30 . . CAWSTKLRAIHGYTF TGTGCCTGGAGTACAAAGCTCCGGGCCATACATGGCTACACCTTC
TRBJ2-2 16 TRBV2 . few CASSETRVGYAGELFF TGTGCCAGCAGTGAGACCAGGGTGGGCTACGCCGGGGAGCTGTTTTTT
TRBJ1-2 13 TRBV19 . once CASSPGTSYGYTF TGTGCCAGTAGTCCAGGGACCTCCTATGGCTACACCTTC
TRBJ1-1 13 TRBV18 TRBD1 . CASSQTGGEEAFF TGTGCCAGCTCCCAGACAGGGGGCGAAGAAGCTTTCTTT
TRBJ2-3 17 TRBV11-2 . . CASSRPQSSSHTDTQYF TGTGCCAGCAGCCGCCCCCAATCTAGTTCTCACACAGATACGCAGTATTTT
TRBJ2-5 12 TRBV2 . few CASSTGWETQYF TGTGCCAGCAGTACAGGGTGGGAGACCCAGTACTTC
TRBJ2-5 18 TRBV12-3/TRBV12-4 TRBD2 medium-sized CASSSTWGLAGGLETQYF TGTGCCAGCAGTTCCACCTGGGGTCTAGCGGGGGGGCTCGAGACCCAGTACTTC
TRBJ2-1 15 TRBV12-3/TRBV12-4 TRBD2 . CASSLGLAVYNEQFF TGTGCCAGCAGTTTAGGGCTAGCGGTATACAATGAGCAGTTCTTC
TRBJ1-3 12 TRBV5-1 . . CASSLTGNTIYF TGCGCCAGCAGCTTGACTGGAAACACCATATATTTT
TRBJ1-2 13 TRBV11-2 . few CASSFSTGGGYTF TGTGCCAGCAGCTTCTCGACCGGCGGCGGCTACACCTTC
TRBJ2-2 16 TRBV11-1 TRBD1 few CASSIRQGRFPGELFF TGTGCCAGCAGTATTCGACAGGGAAGGTTTCCCGGGGAGCTGTTTTTT
TRBJ2-2 16 TRBV10-3 TRBD2 few CATLGGLAGATGELFF TGTGCCACTTTAGGAGGACTAGCGGGGGCAACCGGGGAGCTGTTTTTT
TRBJ1-2 16 TRBV7-2 TRBD1 . CASSLTRDRAMYGYTF TGTGCCAGCAGCTTGACCCGGGACAGGGCCATGTATGGCTACACCTTC
TRBJ2-1 15 TRBV5-1 TRBD1 . CASSLGQGAINEQFF TGCGCCAGCAGCTTGGGACAGGGGGCGATCAATGAGCAGTTCTTC
TRBJ2-5 16 TRBV14 . . CASSPGPGVWLETQYF TGTGCCAGCAGCCCGGGCCCAGGGGTGTGGTTGGAGACCCAGTACTTC
TRBJ2-3 13 TRBV7-8 . few CASSLRVADTQYF TGTGCCAGCAGCCTCAGGGTGGCAGATACGCAGTATTTT
TRBJ2-1 15 TRBV6-4 TRBD2 medium-sized CASSDSSGGANEQFF TGTGCCAGCAGTGACTCTAGCGGGGGGGCCAATGAGCAGTTCTTC
TRBJ1-4 15 TRBV7-9 TRBD1 . CASSLGTGGVEKLFF TGTGCCAGCAGCTTAGGGACAGGGGGAGTTGAAAAACTGTTTTTT
TRBJ1-6 14 TRBV2 . . CASSGDTANSPLHF TGTGCCAGCAGTGGGGACACGGCTAATTCACCCCTCCACTTT
TRBJ1-1 15 TRBV27 . . CASSFSADGHTEAFF TGTGCCAGCAGTTTTTCGGCGGACGGACACACTGAAGCTTTCTTT
TRBJ2-7 14 TRBV6-1 TRBD2 . CASWTSGGLYEQYF TGTGCCAGCTGGACTAGCGGGGGCCTCTACGAGCAGTACTTC
TRBJ1-2 13 TRBV11-1 . . CASSLDPVGGYTF TGTGCCAGCAGCCTTGACCCGGTGGGGGGCTACACCTTC
TRBJ1-1 15 TRBV12-3/TRBV12-4 . . CASSFGGRGRTEAFF TGTGCCAGCAGTTTTGGGGGCAGAGGTCGAACTGAAGCTTTCTTT
TRBJ1-1 15 TRBV6-5 TRBD1 few CASSSGTARSYEAFF TGTGCCAGCAGTTCAGGGACAGCACGGTCCTATGAAGCTTTCTTT
TRBJ1-2 15 TRBV27 . . CASSPRTARSYGYTF TGTGCCAGCAGTCCCAGGACCGCCCGATCTTATGGCTACACCTTC
TRBJ2-1 14 TRBV7-3 . once CASSLDRTYNEQFF TGTGCCAGCAGCTTAGACAGAACTTACAATGAGCAGTTCTTC
TRBJ2-7 14 TRBV7-3 . few CASSLTGASYEQYF TGTGCCAGCAGCTTAACCGGGGCTTCCTACGAGCAGTACTTC
TRBJ1-5 14 TRBV6-1 . . CASFHGGINQPQHF TGTGCCAGCTTCCACGGGGGAATCAATCAGCCCCAGCATTTT
TRBJ1-1 13 TRBV20-1 . few CSAKGPLNTEAFF TGCAGCGCAAAGGGACCGCTAAACACTGAAGCTTTCTTT
TRBJ1-3 11 TRBV20-1 . . CSASLWNTIYF TGCAGTGCCAGCTTATGGAACACCATATATTTT
TRBJ2-2 18 TRBV24-1 . . CATSEAGRGAKHTGELFF TGTGCCACCAGTGAGGCGGGCAGGGGGGCTAAGCACACCGGGGAGCTGTTTTTT
TRBJ2-3 16 TRBV20-1 TRBD1 . CSARDTYRGDTDTQYF TGCAGTGCTAGAGATACTTACAGGGGGGACACAGATACGCAGTATTTT
TRBJ2-7 11 TRBV7-9 . . CAGSGDYEQYF TGTGCAGGATCAGGGGACTACGAGCAGTACTTC
TRBJ2-7 14 TRBV20-1 TRBD1 few CSAIGQGGTYEQYF TGCAGTGCTATTGGACAGGGGGGCACCTACGAGCAGTACTTC
TRBJ1-2 12 TRBV20-1 . few CSARGEQGGYTF TGCAGTGCCCGTGGCGAACAGGGTGGCTACACCTTC